This T cell receptor (beta chain) was retrieved from a study of chemoradiotherapy in HPV16-positive cancers. The table came from immunoSEQ multiplex PCR; TCRdb's copy has only in-frame clones and leaves some out. The table records more than 5,000 clones, around 88% of them present only once. The CDR3 consists of 15 residues. CDR1 is MNHEY and CDR2 is SMNVEV in the germline V gene (reference sequence). Trimming removed 5 bases at V and 8 bases at J, with 19 bases between. Sample: blood, taken from a patient who underwent chemoradiotherapy. The receptor was isolated from a human donor with HPV-associated anogenital cancer. The V call is TRBV27, the J call TRBJ2-1; the D gene is possibly TRBD1 (5 bases). In DNA, the CDR3 is TGTGCCAGCAGTGGGGCTTGGTCAATAGACGATGAGCAGTTCTTC. Translation gives CASSGAWSIDDEQFF.